The 18 T cell receptor beta chains in this list originate from one sample, sequenced in a study of T cells in Graves' hyperthyroidism and ophthalmopathy. The source material, RNA transcripts, was used to amplify TCR beta CDR3 regions. A set of HTBI primers served as the primers for a first-round RT-PCR of the TCR CDR3. MiXCR was run by TCRdb on the multiplex PCR reads, yielding one entry per CDR3 protein. Among about 570,000 distinct CDR3 sequences listed, 46% were seen once. Sequencing was performed on peripheral blood or thyroid tissue (not recorded which). These receptor sequences come from an adult woman with Graves' disease, either hyperthyroidism or ophthalmopathy (not recorded which).

A note on this clonotype: A read error is possible here, since a much larger clone lies one base away. Because it lacks the conserved phenylalanine or tryptophan at the end, this CDR3 is likely a read error. The genes are TRBV5-1 and TRBJ2-5; tentative D call: TRBD1 (5 bases). The CDR3 contains 16 residues. CDR1 is SGHRS, CDR2 YFSETQ, per germline. The ends were cut back, 3 bases at V and 5 bases at J, with 20 bases in the middle. The CDR3 nucleotides read TGCGCCAGCAGCTCCCCCACGACAGACCCTTACGAGACCCAGTACATC. Translated, it gives CASSSPTTDPYETQYI.

Turning to this clonotype: A read error is possible here, since a much larger clone lies one base away. V and J are TRBV6-1 and TRBJ2-5, with D tentatively TRBD2 (7 bases). CDR3 size: 13 residues. Trimming cost V 11 bases and J 9 bases, with 22 bases left between them. Germline V gives CDR1 MNHNS, CDR2 SASEGT. The CDR3 nucleotides read TGTGCCTGGAGTGTCGGGGGGCTGGAGGCCCAGTACTTC. This gives the protein CAWSVGGLEAQYF.

With regard to this clonotype: A read error may explain this, as a much larger clone is one base away. The CDR3 bases are TGTGCCAGCAGACTGACTACGACGAACACCGGGAAGCTGTTTTTT. This codes for CASRLTTTNTGKLFF. The J gene is TRBJ2-2, the V gene TRBV6-2 or TRBV6-3, with D perhaps matching TRBD2 (5 bases). CDR1 is MNHEY and CDR2 is SVGEGT in the germline V gene. CDR3 length: 15 residues.

With respect to this clonotype: This may come from a read error, since a much larger clone is one base off. V usage is TRBV7-2 and J usage is TRBJ1-2, with D perhaps TRBD1 (5 bases). The CDR3 has 15 amino acids. Germline CDR1 and CDR2: SGHTA and FQGNSA. CDR3 amino acids: CASSLGAGEDYGYTF. The CDR3 DNA reads TGTGCCAGCAGTTTAGGCGCGGGGGAGGACTATGGCTACACCTTC.

The gene calls are TRBV19 and TRBJ1-1; weak D call: TRBD1 (5 bases). The CDR3 is made up of 14 amino acids. Germline loops: CDR1 LNHDA, CDR2 SQIVND (reference sequence). V lost 5 bases and J lost 6, with 16 bases in between. The CDR3 loop reads CASSPRGRVAEAFF. CDR3 nucleotides: TGTGCCAGTAGTCCCCGGGGCAGGGTTGCTGAAGCTTTCTTT. Full variable domain (remainder filled in from reference TRBV19 and TRBJ1-1): DGGITQSPKYLFRKEGQNVTLSCEQNLNHDAMYWYRQDPGQGLRLIYYSQIVNDFQKGDIAEGYSVSREKKESFPLTVTSAQKNPTAFYLCASSPRGRVAEAFFGQGTRLTVV.

The chain recombines TRBV7-9 with TRBJ1-2, with a weak D call TRBD1 (5 bases). The CDR3 covers 14 residues. Trimming left V 1 base short and J 7 bases short, with 13 bases between. Germline V gives CDR1 SEHNR, CDR2 FQNEAQ (reference sequence). CDR3 DNA sequence: TGTGCCAGCAGCTTAGACGGGGACGTGGGTGGCTACACCTTC. It encodes CASSLDGDVGGYTF.

The CDR3 here is CASSERQGLGQETQYF. CDR3 bases: TGTGCCAGCAGTGAGCGACAGGGCCTTGGCCAAGAGACCCAGTACTTC. This sequence joins TRBV2 and TRBJ2-5; 7 nucleotides agree with TRBD1. In germline, CDR1 is SNHLY, CDR2 FYNNEI. V was pared by 3 bases and J by 1 base, with 8 bases of the junction left unmatched. The CDR3 loop spans 16 amino acids.

The CDR3 DNA sequence: TGTGCCAGCAGATTTAACAGGGGTGTCAACACTGAAGCTTTCTTT. This translates into CASRFNRGVNTEAFF. The V and J genes are TRBV25-1 and TRBJ1-1, with 7 bases identical to TRBD1. The CDR3 runs 15 residues. From germline, CDR1 is MGHDK and CDR2 SYGVNS. V shed 6 bases, J shed 2 bases, and the junction held 9 bases outside the gene matches.

This clonotype has just a few counts. V is TRBV20-1 and J is TRBJ1-2; TRBD1 matches 12 bases. Trimming at V came to 5 bases and at J to 8 bases, leaving 3 bases not matched to a gene. Germline lookup yields CDR1 DFQATT and CDR2 SNEGSKA (reference sequence). The CDR3 sequence is 12 residues long. CDR3 nucleotides: TGCAGTGCTGGGACAGGGGGCAGAGGCTACACCTTC. Residues: CSAGTGGRGYTF.

This chain uses TRBV4-1 with TRBJ2-5; D unclear. The CDR3 runs 13 residues. Germline V CDR1 and CDR2: MGHRA, YSYEKL. Trimming pared 2 bases from V and 3 bases from J, leaving 7 bases between. CDR3 nucleotides: TGCGCCAGCAGCCAAATCAGCGAAGAGACCCAGTACTTC. This codes for CASSQISEETQYF.

This clonotype was counted at least ten times. CDR3 in amino acids: CASSLNPPTSLLVYEQYF. The CDR3 DNA follows: TGTGCCAGCAGCTTAAATCCCCCGACTAGCTTGTTAGTCTACGAGCAGTACTTC. The gene calls are TRBV11-2 and TRBJ2-7, with 7 bases lining up with TRBD2. There are 18 residues in the CDR3. Per germline, CDR1 SGHAT and CDR2 FQNNGV. The trim removed 2 bases at V and 3 bases at J, leaving 16 bases unmatched.

On this clonotype itself: A read error may produce the germline difference seen at one junction end. This chain joins TRBV10-2 and TRBJ1-1; D uncertain. The CDR3 sequence is 12 residues long. Germline assignment: CDR1 WSHSY and CDR2 SAAADI. The CDR3 loop is CATAGLNTKAFF. CDR3 in DNA: TGCGCCACCGCAGGATTGAACACTAAAGCTTTCTTT.

The table lists this clonotype with many counts. This chain connects TRBV7-9 to TRBJ2-5, with D perhaps matching TRBD1 (6 bases). The CDR3 is 16 amino acids. Trimming took off 5 bases at V and 6 bases at J, with 22 bases between the two ends. Germline CDR1 is SEHNR and CDR2 is FQNEAQ (reference sequence). The CDR3 here is CASSPLGTGSHQTQYF. CDR3 bases: TGTGCCAGCAGCCCCCTGGGAACAGGGTCTCACCAGACCCAGTACTTC.

V is TRBV19 and J is TRBJ2-5; a weak D match, TRBD2 (7 bases). This CDR3 region has 16 residues. V lost 4 bases and J 2 bases, leaving 17 bases between the germline ends. Looked up from germline, CDR1 is LNHDA and CDR2 is SQIVND (reference sequence). The CDR3 region has the DNA TGTGCCAGTAGTACCGGCGGGGGCGGTTATCAAGAGACCCAGTACTTC. This sequence encodes CASSTGGGGYQETQYF. The full variable domain, in which reference TRBV19 and TRBJ2-5 provide the parts outside the CDR3, is DGGITQSPKYLFRKEGQNVTLSCEQNLNHDAMYWYRQDPGQGLRLIYYSQIVNDFQKGDIAEGYSVSREKKESFPLTVTSAQKNPTAFYLCASSTGGGGYQETQYFGPGTRLLVL.

V usage is TRBV12-5 and J usage is TRBJ2-7; the D gene is possibly TRBD1 (6 bases). V dropped 5 bases and J dropped 1 base, with 15 bases sitting between them. Germline CDR1 reads LGHNT; CDR2 reads FRNRAP. The CDR3 totals 15 residues. DNA for the CDR3: TGTGCTAGTGGTCTTACAGGGTTTCGGTCCTACGAGCAGTACTTC. This codes for CASGLTGFRSYEQYF.

The rearrangement links TRBV20-1 to TRBJ2-5; a possible D gene is TRBD1 (5 bases). This CDR3 comprises 13 residues. The germline V gene encodes CDR1 DFQATT and CDR2 SNEGSKA (reference sequence). V lost 5 bases and J lost 5, with 15 bases in between. The CDR3 loop reads CSAGKGVSETQYF. For the CDR3, the DNA is TGCAGTGCTGGAAAAGGGGTGTCGGAGACCCAGTACTTC.

The chain recombines TRBV7-6 with TRBJ1-5, with D uncertain. The CDR3 consists of 13 residues. Germline CDR1 is SGHVS and CDR2 is FNYEAQ. The V gene lost 5 bases and the J gene lost 3 bases, with 8 bases spanning the gap. The CDR3 region has the DNA TGTGCCAGCAGCAACGGGCCCAATCAGCCCCAGCATTTT. It is translated as CASSNGPNQPQHF.

This clonotype has at least ten counts. This chain connects TRBV7-9 to TRBJ2-7, with TRBD1 as a possible D gene (5 bases). Looked up from germline, CDR1 is SEHNR and CDR2 is FQNEAQ (reference sequence). The V and J ends lost 5 bases and 5 bases respectively, with 16 bases between them. CDR3 length equals 14 residues. The CDR3 DNA reads as TGTGCCAGCAGCCATCTCTGGGGCAGGGACGAGCAGTACTTC. It codes for CASSHLWGRDEQYF.